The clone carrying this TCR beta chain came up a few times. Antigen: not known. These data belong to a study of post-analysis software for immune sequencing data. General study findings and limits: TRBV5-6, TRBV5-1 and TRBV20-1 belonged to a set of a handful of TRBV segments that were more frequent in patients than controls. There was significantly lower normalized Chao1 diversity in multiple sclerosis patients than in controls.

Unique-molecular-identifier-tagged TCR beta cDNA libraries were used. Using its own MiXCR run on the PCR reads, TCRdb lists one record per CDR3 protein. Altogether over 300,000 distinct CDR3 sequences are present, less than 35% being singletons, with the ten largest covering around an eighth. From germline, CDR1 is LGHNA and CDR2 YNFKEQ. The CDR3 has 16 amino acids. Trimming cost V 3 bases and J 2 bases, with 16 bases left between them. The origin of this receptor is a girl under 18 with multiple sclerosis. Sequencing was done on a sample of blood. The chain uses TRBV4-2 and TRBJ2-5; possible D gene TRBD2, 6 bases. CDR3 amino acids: CASSHSSLRGQETQYF. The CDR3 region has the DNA TGTGCCAGCAGCCATTCCTCCCTCCGGGGGCAAGAGACCCAGTACTTC.